The clone carrying this T cell receptor (beta chain) ranks as medium-sized. These data come from a study of CD8+CD57+ T cells in acquired aplastic anemia. This CDR3 has 13 amino acids. CDR1 and CDR2 from the germline V gene are MNHEY and SVGAGI. Trimming took off 6 bases at V and 3 bases at J, with 12 bases between the two ends. TCR beta VDJ and CDR3 profiles were obtained from a genomic DNA template. MiXCR was run by TCRdb on the reads, yielding one entry per CDR3 protein. The sample carries 150,000 to 200,000 distinct CDR3 sequences, around 60% recorded once. Sequencing was performed on sorted CD4+, CD8+, or CD8+CD57+ T cells (not recorded which) from PBMCs. This clonotype was obtained from a human donor in good health. This chain connects TRBV6-5 to TRBJ2-7, with D unclear. The CDR3 here is CASSYQEGYEQYF. The CDR3 nucleotides read TGTGCCAGCAGCTACCAGGAAGGCTACGAGCAGTACTTC.